Sequencing of this TCR beta chain was carried out in a study of human T cells and chemical hapten exposure. Original processing methods: There were a median of approximately 100,000 TCRs per sample, with a range from roughly 20,000 to 700,000. TCRdb processed the RACE reads anew with MiXCR; each CDR3 protein has one entry. The V and J calls come from TCRdb's annotation, not from the publication. The sample lists over 130,000 distinct CDR3 sequences; 10% to 15% were seen once. This clonotype was counted a few times. Its antigen is still unknown. Study findings and constraints: No alteration of TCRs above 1 in 1000 frequency was seen with DPC sensitization. Versus controls, significantly more large CDR3 similarity clusters arose from expanded TCRs.

Time point reported: patch test 2, 6 weeks after DPC sensitization. Treatment reported: therapeutic diphenylcyclopropenone sensitization with weekly scalp DPC. The germline V gene has CDR1 SQVTM and CDR2 ANQGSEA. The V end lost 4 bases, the J end lost 4 bases, and 7 bases lay between the germline ends. The CDR3 has 11 residues. This chain links TRBV29-1 with TRBJ2-5; maybe TRBD2 (6 bases). The sequence was collected from a woman aged 50 to 60 with alopecia areata. Some clones in this sample may be carry-over from other donors' samples. Material: whole blood, obtained in connection with sensitization to the hapten diphenylcyclopropenone (DPC). CDR3 nucleotide sequence: TGCAGCGTTGCGGAGGGAGAGACCCAGTACTTC. It codes for CSVAEGETQYF. Full variable domain (missing parts from reference TRBV29-1 and TRBJ2-5): SAVISQKPSRDICQRGTSLTIQCQVDSQVTMMFWYRQQPGQSLTLIATANQGSEATYESGFVIDKFPISRPNLTFSTLTVSNMSPEDSSIYLCSVAEGETQYFGPGTRLLVL.